This is a list of T cell receptor beta chains from one sample in a study of cytomegalovirus exposure and HLA in healthy donors. TCRdb's table, derived via immunoSEQ multiplex PCR, lists solely in-frame clones and lacks some. The profile covers some 200,000 clones, with around 80% appearing a single time and 1.7% taken by the ten largest. The specimen sequenced was PBMCs. These receptor sequences come from a man aged 50 or older in good health and CMV-seronegative. The conserved cysteine and the conserved F or W are not part of the CDR3 here. Each record gives: V gene, J gene, CDR3 protein.

TRBV7-2	TRBJ2-7	ASSLSASGASYEQY
TRBV2	TRBJ1-5	ASSDRGRGQSNQPQH
TRBV9	TRBJ2-7	ASSVASLGGEQY
TRBV5-1	TRBJ2-3	ASSFLAGGSDTQY
TRBV19	TRBJ1-5	ASSIDRGQPQH
TRBV5-1	.	ASSLQGYVYEQY
TRBV4-1	TRBJ1-1	ASSQARVTEAF
TRBV14	TRBJ2-3	ASSQLQGTDTQY
TRBV11-2	TRBJ1-2	ASSLGQGRNYGYT
TRBV6-5	TRBJ1-1	ASSPQGFKTEAF
TRBV6-5	TRBJ2-5	ASSYSGLAGEGTQY
TRBV7-6	TRBJ2-2	ASSLGSGANTGELF
TRBV19	TRBJ2-4	ASSIGTVKNIQY